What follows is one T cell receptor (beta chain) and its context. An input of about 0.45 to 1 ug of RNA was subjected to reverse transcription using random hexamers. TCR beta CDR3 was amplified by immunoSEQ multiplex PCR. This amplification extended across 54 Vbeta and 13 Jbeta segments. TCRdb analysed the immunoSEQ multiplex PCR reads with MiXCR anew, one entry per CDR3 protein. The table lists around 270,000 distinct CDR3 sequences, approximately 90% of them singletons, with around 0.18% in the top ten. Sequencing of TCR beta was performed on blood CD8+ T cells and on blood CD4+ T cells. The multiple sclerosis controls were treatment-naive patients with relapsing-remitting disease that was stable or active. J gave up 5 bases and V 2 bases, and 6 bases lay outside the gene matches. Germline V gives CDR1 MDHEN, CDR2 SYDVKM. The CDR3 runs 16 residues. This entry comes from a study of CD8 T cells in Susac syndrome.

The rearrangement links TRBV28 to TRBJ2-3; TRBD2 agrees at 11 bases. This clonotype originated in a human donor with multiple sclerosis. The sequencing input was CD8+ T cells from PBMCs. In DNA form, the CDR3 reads TGTGCCAGCAGTTTAGGGCTAGCGGGGGGTGGAGATACGCAGTATTTT. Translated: CASSLGLAGGGDTQYF. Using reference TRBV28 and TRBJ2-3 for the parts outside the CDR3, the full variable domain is DVKVTQSSRYLVKRTGEKVFLECVQDMDHENMFWYRQDPGLGLRLIYFSYDVKMKEKGDIPEGYSVSREKKERFSLILESASTNQTSMYLCASSLGLAGGGDTQYFGPGTRLTVL.